This T cell receptor (beta chain) was sequenced during a study of response to subunit inactivated influenza vaccine. This clonotype was seen more than once but under ten times. CDR1 and CDR2 from the germline V gene are SNHLY and FYNNEI. Trimming removed 5 bases from V and 6 bases from J, with 13 bases in between. The CDR3 loop spans 14 amino acids. TCRdb re-called the RT-PCR reads with MiXCR, one entry per CDR3 protein. The sample carries around 790,000 distinct CDR3 sequences, 21% recorded once. V usage is TRBV2 and J usage is TRBJ1-4; a weak D match, TRBD1 (6 bases). The input for sequencing was PBMCs from blood, taken around 5 days after vaccination. This clonotype was sampled from a man between 45 and 60 years old who received an inactivated influenza vaccine. The CDR3 sequence: CASSPDRMDEKLFF. DNA for the CDR3: TGTGCCAGCAGTCCAGACAGGATGGATGAAAAACTGTTTTTT.